Presented here are 14 T cell receptor beta chains from one specimen sequenced in a study of CDR3 diversity in severe acne. MiXCR, applied by TCRdb to the PCR reads, yields one record per CDR3 protein. Of roughly 79,000 distinct CDR3 sequences in the sample, around 54% were seen once. Sample: blood. The receptors shown here come from a male donor with severe acne vulgaris.

CDR3 bases: TGTGCCAGTAGTAAGGCTTATGTAGACAACGACTATGGCTACACCTTC. Amino acid sequence: CASSKAYVDNDYGYTF. The rearrangement joins TRBV19 to TRBJ1-2; no definite D call. With 4 bases removed from V and 3 bases from J, the gap between germline ends came to 18 bases. Germline CDR1 is LNHDA and CDR2 is SQIVND (reference sequence). The CDR3 has 16 residues.

This clonotype is medium-sized in the sample. The chain employs TRBV6-5 and TRBJ2-7; 7 bases agree with TRBD2. CDR1 MNHEY and CDR2 SVGAGI come from the germline V gene. Trimming cost V 7 bases and J 6 bases; bases outside gene matches: 12. This CDR3 has 14 amino acids. In nucleotides, the CDR3 is TGTGCCAGCACTTCGGGGAGGGACCTGGGCGAGCAGTACTTC. Amino acid sequence: CASTSGRDLGEQYF.

In the case of this clonotype: An end of the junction does not agree with germline; a read error may underlie this. The chain employs TRBV6-4 and TRBJ2-6, with D maybe TRBD1 (5 bases). This CDR3 region has 14 residues. CDR1 is MRHNA, CDR2 SNTAGT, per germline. The CDR3 DNA reads TGTGTCAGCAGTGGCAGCTCTGGGGCCGACGTCCTGACTTTC. Translation gives CVSSGSSGADVLTF.

As to this clonotype: Being one base from a much bigger clone, this may be a read error. The conserved phenylalanine or tryptophan is not found at the CDR3 terminus, so this likely reflects a read error. The CDR3 loop is CASSEMRNQPQHS. In nucleotides, the CDR3 is TGTGCCAGCAGTGAAATGAGAAATCAGCCCCAGCATTCT. The chain links TRBV2 to TRBJ1-5, with D unresolved. The germline V and J ends were trimmed by 2 bases and 4 bases, with 6 bases remaining between them. This CDR3 region has 13 residues. The germline gives CDR1 SNHLY, CDR2 FYNNEI.

Concerning this clonotype: One junction end disagrees with the germline gene, perhaps due to a read error. The V and J genes are TRBV24-1 and TRBJ2-1, with TRBD2 matching 7 bases. CDR1 and CDR2 from the germline V gene are KGHDR and SFDVKD. This CDR3 spans 16 amino acids. The CDR3 nucleotides are TGTGCCAGCAGTTTATCCAGGGAGGGCGGGTTCATTGAGCAGTTCTTC. Its translation: CASSLSREGGFIEQFF.

The sample holds one count of this clonotype. The V and J genes are TRBV6-6 and TRBJ1-5; D ambiguous. Trimming left V 2 bases short and J 0 bases short, with 2 bases between. The germline CDR1 and CDR2 sequences are MNHNY and SVGAGI (reference sequence). The CDR3 has 13 residues. The CDR3 is CASSYRSNQPQHF. In DNA, the CDR3 is TGTGCCAGCAGTTACCGTAGCAATCAGCCCCAGCATTTT.

This clonotype was detected ten times or more. The chain employs TRBV2 and TRBJ1-3; no firm D call. Germline CDR1 is SNHLY and CDR2 is FYNNEI. The V gene lost 7 bases and the J gene lost 4 bases, with 17 bases spanning the gap. The CDR3 runs 15 residues. This CDR3 is CASKIKGGLGNTIYF. The CDR3 nucleotides are TGTGCCAGCAAGATAAAGGGAGGGCTCGGAAACACCATATATTTT.

Details on this clonotype: One base away lies a much larger clone, so this may be a sequencing read error. The J gene is TRBJ2-3, the V gene TRBV15; TRBD1 agrees at 8 bases. The CDR3 is made up of 15 amino acids. Germline V CDR1 and CDR2: LNHNV, YYDKDF (reference sequence). The CDR3 DNA reads TGTGCCACCAGCAGAGCCTTGCAGGGGGCGGATAAGCAGTATTTT. Protein product: CATSRALQGADKQYF.

This clonotype came up a few times. The chain carries TRBV7-8 and TRBJ1-6; D unresolved. V lost 2 bases, J lost 6 bases, and 14 bases lay in between. The CDR3 runs 16 residues. Germline V gene sequence: CDR1 SGHVS, CDR2 FQNEAQ. The CDR3 bases are TGTGCCAGCAGCTTAACCCCCCAGAGCCTTAATTCACCCCTCCACTTT. Translation gives CASSLTPQSLNSPLHF.

The chain recombines TRBV14 with TRBJ2-1; the D gene is possibly TRBD2 (6 bases). There are 15 residues in the CDR3. Trimming cost V 3 bases and J 7 bases, with 16 bases left between them. Looked up from germline, CDR1 is SGHDN and CDR2 is FVKESK. The CDR3 DNA reads TGTGCCAGCAGCCAGTTTCCGGGAGTGGAGAATGAGCAGTTCTTC. Encoded protein: CASSQFPGVENEQFF.

V and J are TRBV25-1 and TRBJ2-5; a weak D match, TRBD1 (5 bases). This CDR3 is 13 amino acids long. V was shortened by 3 bases and J by 4 bases, with 9 bases between the two germline ends. CDR1 and CDR2 from the germline V gene are MGHDK and SYGVNS. This CDR3 reads CASSERQGETQYF. CDR3 coding DNA: TGTGCCAGCAGTGAGAGGCAGGGAGAGACCCAGTACTTC.

The chain combines TRBV7-3 with TRBJ2-5, with D possibly TRBD2 on 5 matching bases. The germline CDR1 and CDR2 sequences are SGHTA and FQGTGA. Trimming cost V 3 bases and J 3 bases, with 26 bases left between them. The CDR3 consists of 19 residues. The DNA of the CDR3 is TGTGCCAGCAGCTTTAGTCACACCGGGGATTGGGCGAGGAAAGAGACCCAGTACTTC. Its protein product is CASSFSHTGDWARKETQYF.

The chain uses TRBV6-1 and TRBJ2-7; 11 positions agree with TRBD2. The CDR3 is made up of 14 amino acids. V shed 7 bases and J 4 bases; nucleotides not matched to a gene: 6. The germline V gene encodes CDR1 MNHNS and CDR2 SASEGT. The CDR3 DNA is TGTGCCAGCATCCCGACTAGCGGGATGTACGAGCAGTACTTC. Protein product: CASIPTSGMYEQYF.

This sequence joins TRBV20-1 and TRBJ2-7, with 8 bases fitting TRBD2. Unmatched junction bases numbered 11, after V lost 4 bases and J lost 12 bases. This CDR3 spans 12 amino acids. Germline V gene sequence: CDR1 DFQATT, CDR2 SNEGSKA (reference sequence). The CDR3 loop reads CSAIAGGAALYF. The CDR3 coding sequence is TGCAGTGCTATCGCCGGGGGGGCAGCATTGTACTTC.